This T cell receptor (beta chain) stems from a study of blood T cell repertoires in COVID-19. Study-wide context: From the United States, Italy and Spain came samples of acute and convalescent COVID-19. The cDNA or gDNA used as material had been derived from T cells, B-cell-depleted T cells, or PBMCs.

Trimming shortened V by 5 bases and J by 3 bases, and 11 bases separated the two germline ends. The CDR3 runs 13 residues. Germline loops: CDR1 MNHEY, CDR2 SMNVEV (reference sequence). As originally analysed: Nucleated cell number was recorded as an estimate derived from reference gene primer amplification. Produced via immunoSEQ multiplex PCR; TCRdb's table is partial and in-frame only. That table supplies the V and J calls and clone size; D and trimming were determined from the DNA. The sample records 45,000 to 65,000 clones, around nine tenths being singletons. The rearrangement uses TRBV27 and TRBJ2-7; the D gene is possibly TRBD1 (6 bases). The TCR comes from an elderly man with active or convalescent COVID-19. The material sequenced was peripheral blood. This chain's CDR3 is CASSRQDSYEQYF. The CDR3 bases are TGTGCCAGCAGTAGACAGGACAGCTACGAGCAGTACTTC.